The 22 T cell receptor beta chains below come from one sample, sequenced in a study of T cell repertoires in cytomegalovirus infection. Their antigens remain unidentified. MiXCR was run by TCRdb on the reads, yielding one entry per CDR3 protein. The sample lists about 900,000 distinct CDR3 sequences; about 33% were seen once. The sample was cultured CD8+ T cells from PBMCs, taken from culture after CMV antigen stimulation. The receptors stem from a human donor in good health (CMV status not recorded). Some clones in this sample may be carry-over from other donors' samples.

V and J are TRBV9 and TRBJ2-2, with unresolved D. The CDR3 runs 17 residues. The germline V gene has CDR1 SGDLS and CDR2 YYNGEE. Trimming left V 2 bases short and J 4 bases short, with 18 bases between. The CDR3 DNA is TGTGCCAGCAGCGTTTTTCCAACTGTGATGGGCACCGGGGAGCTGTTTTTT. Protein: CASSVFPTVMGTGELFF.

The rearrangement links TRBV5-1 to TRBJ1-5; 10 bases line up with TRBD1. The CDR3 spans 18 residues. Germline V gene data show CDR1 as SGHRS and CDR2 as YFSETQ. J was trimmed by 6 bases and V by 1 base; bases with no gene match: 13. CDR3 sequence (DNA): TGCGCCAGCAGCTTGAGGGACAGGGGCCCGGCAATAGCTCAGCCCCAGCATTTT. Amino acid sequence: CASSLRDRGPAIAQPQHF.

This clonotype was counted only a few times. This chain connects TRBV5-6 to TRBJ1-1, with 7 bases matching TRBD1. CDR3 length equals 11 residues. The V gene's germline CDR1 is SGHDT and CDR2 YYEEEE. V was pared by 4 bases and J by 11 bases, with 5 bases of the junction left unmatched. The CDR3 region is CASSATGLAFF. CDR3 DNA sequence: TGTGCCAGCAGCGCGACAGGGTTGGCTTTCTTT.

This clonotype was detected only a few times. CDR3 amino acids: CASSLGPSRGYTF. The CDR3 coding sequence is TGTGCCAGCAGCTTGGGACCGTCTAGGGGCTACACCTTC. The chain joins TRBV7-9 to TRBJ1-2; D is possibly TRBD1 (5 bases). Germline assignment: CDR1 SEHNR and CDR2 FQNEAQ (reference sequence). The length of the CDR3 is 13 residues. The V end lost 3 bases, the J end lost 8 bases, and 13 bases lay between the germline ends.

This clonotype was seen a handful of times. The rearrangement joins TRBV6-2 or TRBV6-3 to TRBJ2-3; D ambiguous. This CDR3 comprises 11 residues. V lost 2 bases and J lost 7, with 4 bases in between. The germline CDR1 and CDR2 sequences are MNHEY and SVGEGT. As DNA, the CDR3 is TGTGCCAGCAGTTACGGCCATACGCAGTATTTT. Translation: CASSYGHTQYF.

The table lists this clonotype with a few counts. V and J are TRBV10-3 and TRBJ2-1, with TRBD1 identical over 10 bases. The germline gives CDR1 ENHRY, CDR2 SYGVKD. The CDR3 loop spans 15 amino acids. The J segment lost 6 bases and the V segment lost 3 bases, leaving 5 bases of the junction unmatched. Here the CDR3 reads CAISERGQGFNEQFF. CDR3 in DNA: TGTGCCATCAGTGAAAGGGGACAGGGGTTCAATGAGCAGTTCTTC.

This clonotype has only a few counts. The rearrangement joins TRBV4-3 to TRBJ2-1; no definite D call. V was shortened by 4 bases and J by 6 bases, with 19 bases between the two germline ends. CDR1 and CDR2 from the germline V gene are LGHNA and YSLEER. This CDR3 comprises 16 residues. Here the CDR3 reads CASSLKGSIFLNEQFF. Here the CDR3 DNA reads TGCGCCAGCAGCCTTAAGGGTAGTATCTTCCTCAATGAGCAGTTCTTC.

The chain recombines TRBV11-3 with TRBJ2-1; D ambiguous. The CDR3 loop spans 15 amino acids. V was shortened by 4 bases and J by 2 bases, with 12 bases between the two germline ends. The germline CDR1 and CDR2 sequences are SGHNT and YENEEA. The DNA for the CDR3 is TGTGCCAGCAGCTCAAGGGCGGCAGCCTACAATGAGCAGTTCTTC. Its translation: CASSSRAAAYNEQFF.

This clonotype was recorded a few times. The J gene is TRBJ2-3, the V gene TRBV6-5, with TRBD1 identical over 8 bases. This CDR3 has 17 amino acids. The germline gives CDR1 MNHEY, CDR2 SVGAGI. V gave up 5 bases and J gave up 0 bases; unmatched junction bases: 10. The DNA for the CDR3 is TGTGCCAGCAGTGACGGACAGGGCCGCCCCAGCACAGATACGCAGTATTTT. Translated: CASSDGQGRPSTDTQYF.

About this clonotype itself: It may be a read error: a sequence one base away is much more abundant. J is TRBJ2-5 and V is TRBV7-2; the match to TRBD2 covers 14 bases. This CDR3 is 16 amino acids long. Germline V gives CDR1 SGHTA, CDR2 FQGNSA. V was clipped by 5 bases and J by 5 bases; unmatched bases: 7. CDR3 nucleotides: TGTGCCAGCAGCCCCCAGACTAGCGGGGGGGGGGAGACCCAGTACTTC. It codes for CASSPQTSGGGETQYF.

This clonotype was detected only once. A read error is possible here, since a much larger clone lies one base away. V is TRBV7-6 and J is TRBJ1-1; perhaps TRBD1 as D (6 bases). The CDR3 is 14 residues long. Germline lookup yields CDR1 SGHVS and CDR2 FNYEAQ. The CDR3: CVSSPTGGAAEAFF. The CDR3 DNA reads as TGTGTCAGCAGCCCGACGGGGGGGGCGGCCGAAGCTTTCTTT.

This clonotype has a handful of counts. CDR3 sequence reads: CASSLAWAGADNEQFF. DNA for the CDR3: TGTGCCAGCAGCTTAGCGTGGGCAGGGGCGGACAATGAGCAGTTCTTC. The chain couples TRBV7-6 to TRBJ2-1; D may be TRBD1 (6 bases). The V end lost 0 bases, the J end lost 5 bases, and 14 bases lay between the germline ends. This CDR3 has 16 amino acids. The germline V gene encodes CDR1 SGHVS and CDR2 FNYEAQ.

This clonotype was recorded many times. The rearrangement uses TRBV15 and TRBJ1-5, with D uncertain. The CDR3 length is 15 residues. Germline V gene data show CDR1 as LNHNV and CDR2 as YYDKDF (reference sequence). The V and J ends lost 4 bases and 1 base respectively, with 11 bases between them. CDR3 coding DNA: TGTGCCACCAGCATCCGACGGTCGAGCAATCAGCCCCAGCATTTT. Translation: CATSIRRSSNQPQHF.

This clonotype was seen only a few times. The chain links TRBV19 to TRBJ1-1; no clear D gene. Germline V CDR1 and CDR2: LNHDA, SQIVND (reference sequence). V lost 5 bases and J 1 base, leaving 14 bases between the germline ends. The CDR3 extends over 15 amino acids. CDR3 loop: CASSPLLDGNTEAFF. CDR3 DNA sequence: TGTGCCAGTAGTCCCCTCCTGGATGGGAACACTGAAGCTTTCTTT.

This clonotype was seen ten or more times. This chain links TRBV7-6 with TRBJ2-1; possible D gene TRBD2, 6 bases. V was trimmed by 5 bases and J by 4 bases, leaving 15 bases between them. Germline-derived CDR1 and CDR2 are SGHVS and FNYEAQ. CDR3 length: 15 residues. The CDR3 sequence is CASSPLAKPYNEQFF. The DNA for the CDR3 is TGTGCCAGCAGCCCCCTAGCGAAACCTTACAATGAGCAGTTCTTC. Full variable domain (missing parts from reference TRBV7-6 and TRBJ2-1): GAGVSQSPRYKVTKRGQDVALRCDPISGHVSLYWYRQALGQGPEFLTYFNYEAQQDKSGLPNDRFSAERPEGSISTLTIQRTEQRDSAMYRCASSPLAKPYNEQFFGPGTRLTVL.

The J gene is TRBJ1-2, the V gene TRBV20-1; tentative D call: TRBD1 (6 bases). CDR3 size: 15 residues. CDR1 and CDR2 (germline): DFQATT, SNEGSKA (reference sequence). V dropped 3 bases and J dropped 0 bases, with 14 bases sitting between them. This chain's CDR3 is CSASPGGRANYGYTF. The CDR3, as DNA: TGCAGTGCTAGCCCGGGGGGCAGGGCTAACTATGGCTACACCTTC.

Within the sample, this clonotype is medium-sized (0.01 to 0.1%). The rearrangement joins TRBV6-1 to TRBJ2-1, with 8 bases aligning to TRBD1. The CDR3 covers 14 residues. The germline CDR1 and CDR2 sequences are MNHNS and SASEGT. After removal of 6 bases from V and 5 bases from J, the junction contained 6 bases not matched to a gene. This chain's CDR3 is CASRRTGRNNEQFF. CDR3 DNA: TGTGCCAGCAGACGGACAGGGCGAAACAATGAGCAGTTCTTC.

This clonotype was seen a handful of times. The gene calls are TRBV10-2 and TRBJ2-5; D assignment may be TRBD1 or TRBD2 (5 bases each). This CDR3 spans 17 amino acids. Trimming took 8 bases from V and 5 from J, leaving 27 bases between them. Germline V gene lookup returns CDR1 WSHSY and CDR2 SAAADI. CDR3 bases: TGCGCCAGCGGGGGTTTTGGTGGGGATCCCCTAGGGGAGACCCAGTACTTC. Translation gives CASGGFGGDPLGETQYF.

J is TRBJ1-2 and V is TRBV20-1; no clear D. Germline lookup yields CDR1 DFQATT and CDR2 SNEGSKA (reference sequence). The CDR3 is 15 residues long. Between the trimmed V and J ends, which lost 1 base and 6 bases, there was a span of 18 bases. CDR3 region: CSARGLSPAENGYTF. The CDR3, as DNA: TGCAGTGCTAGAGGGTTGTCACCCGCCGAGAATGGCTACACCTTC.

The chain recombines TRBV13 with TRBJ2-7; perhaps TRBD1 as D (6 bases). Germline assignment: CDR1 PRHDT and CDR2 FYEKMQ (reference sequence). Trimming left V 6 bases short and J 0 bases short, with 15 bases between. The CDR3 runs 15 residues. The CDR3 DNA sequence: TGTGCCAGCAGTTACCGGGACATAAGCTCCTACGAGCAGTACTTC. Its translation: CASSYRDISSYEQYF.

The CDR3 here is CASSLQVQETQYF. Here the CDR3 DNA reads TGCGCCAGCAGCTTACAGGTACAAGAGACCCAGTACTTC. V usage is TRBV4-1 and J usage is TRBJ2-5, with D maybe TRBD1 (5 bases). The CDR3 contains 13 residues. The V end lost 5 bases, the J end lost 2 bases, and 9 bases lay between the germline ends. Germline CDR1 and CDR2: MGHRA and YSYEKL.

This clonotype was picked up many times. This chain joins TRBV7-9 and TRBJ1-4; no clear D gene. From germline, CDR1 is SEHNR and CDR2 FQNEAQ (reference sequence). V lost 5 bases and J lost 8, with 12 bases in between. The length of the CDR3 is 13 residues. The CDR3 loop reads CASSPDGREKLFF. CDR3 nucleotides: TGTGCCAGCAGCCCCGATGGCCGGGAAAAACTGTTTTTT.